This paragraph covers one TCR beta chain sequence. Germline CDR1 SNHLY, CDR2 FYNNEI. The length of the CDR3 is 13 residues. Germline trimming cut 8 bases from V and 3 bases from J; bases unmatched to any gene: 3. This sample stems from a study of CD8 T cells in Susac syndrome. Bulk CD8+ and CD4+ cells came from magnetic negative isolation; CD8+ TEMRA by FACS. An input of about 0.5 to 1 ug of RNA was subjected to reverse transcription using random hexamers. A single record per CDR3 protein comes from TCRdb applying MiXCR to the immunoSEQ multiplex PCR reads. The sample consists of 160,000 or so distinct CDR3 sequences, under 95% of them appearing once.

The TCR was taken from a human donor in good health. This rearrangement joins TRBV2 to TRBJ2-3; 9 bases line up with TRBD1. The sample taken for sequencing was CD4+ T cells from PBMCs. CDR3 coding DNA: TGTGCCAGCCGACAGGGGGTTACAGATACGCAGTATTTT. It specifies CASRQGVTDTQYF. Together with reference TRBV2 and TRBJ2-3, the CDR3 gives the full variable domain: EPEVTQTPSHQVTQMGQEVILRCVPISNHLYFYWYRQILGQKVEFLVSFYNNEISEKSEIFDDQFSVERPDGSNFTLKIRSTKLEDSAMYFCASRQGVTDTQYFGPGTRLTVL.